This TCR beta chain was documented in a study of T and B cells in COVID-19 patients. Overall study context: Critical illness requiring mechanical ventilation or extracorporeal membrane oxygenation affected three fifths of the roughly 20 active-infection patients.

This CDR3 is 14 amino acids long. Trimming shortened V by 0 bases and J by 4 bases, and 9 bases separated the two germline ends. Germline CDR1 MNHEY, CDR2 SVGEGT. This clonotype was counted between two and nine times. Its specificity is unknown. BIOMED2 TRB-A/B primer pools were used in multiplex TRB PCR. TCRdb fed the multiplex PCR reads into MiXCR, producing one record per CDR3 protein. The sample includes 1,200 to 1,500 distinct CDR3 sequences, around 25% of them seen just once. Overall study results and limits: Of 2,331 TCR clusters found only in the recovered cohort, 25 to 35 had low generation probability. Highly clonal in active COVID-19, TRB repertoires exceeded healthy-donor diversity and richness at recovery.

Each TRB amplification used about 220-500 ng of genomic DNA from blood. The sequence came from a human donor with active COVID-19. Sequencing input: blood. The chain joins TRBV6-2 or TRBV6-3 to TRBJ1-1; D possibly corresponds to TRBD1 (5 bases). The CDR3 coding sequence is TGTGCCAGCAGTTACTCGCAGGGTCGCACTGAAGCTTTCTTT. It translates to CASSYSQGRTEAFF.